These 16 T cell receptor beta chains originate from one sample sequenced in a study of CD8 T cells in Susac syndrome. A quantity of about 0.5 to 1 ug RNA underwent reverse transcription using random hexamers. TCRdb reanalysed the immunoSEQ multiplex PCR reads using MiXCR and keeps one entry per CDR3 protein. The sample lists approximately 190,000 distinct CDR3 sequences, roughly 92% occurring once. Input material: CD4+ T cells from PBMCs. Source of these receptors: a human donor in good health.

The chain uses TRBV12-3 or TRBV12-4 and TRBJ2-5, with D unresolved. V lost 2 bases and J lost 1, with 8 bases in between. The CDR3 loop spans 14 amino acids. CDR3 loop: CASSLRQSQETQYF. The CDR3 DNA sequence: TGTGCCAGCAGTTTAAGGCAGAGCCAAGAGACCCAGTACTTC.

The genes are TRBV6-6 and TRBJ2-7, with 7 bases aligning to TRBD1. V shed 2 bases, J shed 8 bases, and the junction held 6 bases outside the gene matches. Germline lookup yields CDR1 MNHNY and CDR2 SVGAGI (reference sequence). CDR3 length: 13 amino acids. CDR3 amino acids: CASSYDKQGQQYF. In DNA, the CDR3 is TGTGCCAGCAGTTACGATAAACAGGGGCAGCAGTACTTC.

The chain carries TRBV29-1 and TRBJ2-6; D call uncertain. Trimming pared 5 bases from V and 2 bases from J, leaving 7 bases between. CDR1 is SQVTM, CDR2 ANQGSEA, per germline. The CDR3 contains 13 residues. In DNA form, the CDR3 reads TGCAGCGTTCGCTCAACTGGGGCCAACGTCCTGACTTTC. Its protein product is CSVRSTGANVLTF.

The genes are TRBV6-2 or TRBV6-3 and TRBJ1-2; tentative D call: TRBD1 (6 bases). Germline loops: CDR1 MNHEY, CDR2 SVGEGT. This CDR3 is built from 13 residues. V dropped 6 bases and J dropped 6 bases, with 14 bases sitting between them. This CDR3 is CASSLQGPHGYTF. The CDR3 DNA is TGTGCCAGCAGCCTACAGGGACCCCATGGCTACACCTTC.

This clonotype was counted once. Written as DNA, the CDR3 is TGTGCCAGCAGCGTCGGAGGGTTGCCCCACGAGCAGTACTTC. It is translated as CASSVGGLPHEQYF. The rearrangement joins TRBV9 to TRBJ2-7; tentatively, D is TRBD2 (6 bases). Trimming took 2 bases from V and 5 from J, leaving 14 bases between them. Germline V gene data show CDR1 as SGDLS and CDR2 as YYNGEE. The CDR3 contains 14 residues.

The CDR3, as DNA: TGTGCCAGTAGTGGCAGACGAAGTAACTATGGCTACACCTTC. Protein: CASSGRRSNYGYTF. The J gene is TRBJ1-2, the V gene TRBV19; D is uncertain. Trimming stripped 5 bases from V and 1 base from J, with 11 bases between. The CDR3 sequence is 14 residues long. Germline V lookup: CDR1 LNHDA, CDR2 SQIVND (reference sequence).

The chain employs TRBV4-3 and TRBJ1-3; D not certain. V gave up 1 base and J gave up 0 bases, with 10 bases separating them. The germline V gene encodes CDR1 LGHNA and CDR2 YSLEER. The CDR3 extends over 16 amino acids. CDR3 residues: CASSQGQSSSGNTIYF. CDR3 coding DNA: TGCGCCAGCAGCCAAGGTCAATCGTCCTCTGGAAACACCATATATTTT.

The CDR3 DNA reads as TGTGCCAGCAGCTTAGGCGGGGAAGGGGGCTATGAAAAACTGTTTTTT. Residues: CASSLGGEGGYEKLFF. V gene TRBV7-2 combines with J gene TRBJ1-4, with 7 bases fitting TRBD1. CDR1 and CDR2 from the germline V gene are SGHTA and FQGNSA. The junction had 8 bases not matched to a gene; V was cut back by 1 base and J by 6 bases. This CDR3 spans 16 amino acids. Based on the CDR3 plus reference TRBV7-2 and TRBJ1-4, the full variable domain is GAGVSQSPSNKVTEKGKDVELRCDPISGHTALYWYRQSLGQGLEFLIYFQGNSAPDKSGLPSDRFSAERTGGSVSTLTIQRTQQEDSAVYLCASSLGGEGGYEKLFFGSGTQLSVL.

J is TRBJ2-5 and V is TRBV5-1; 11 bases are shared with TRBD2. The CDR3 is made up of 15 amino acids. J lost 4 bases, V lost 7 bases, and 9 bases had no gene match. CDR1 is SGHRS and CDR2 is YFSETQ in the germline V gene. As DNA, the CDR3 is TGCGCCAGCGGGGTGACTAGCGGGGTTACAGAGACCCAGTACTTC. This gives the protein CASGVTSGVTETQYF. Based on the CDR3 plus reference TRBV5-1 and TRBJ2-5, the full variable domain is KAGVTQTPRYLIKTRGQQVTLSCSPISGHRSVSWYQQTPGQGLQFLFEYFSETQRNKGNFPGRFSGRQFSNSRSEMNVSTLELGDSALYLCASGVTSGVTETQYFGPGTRLLVL.

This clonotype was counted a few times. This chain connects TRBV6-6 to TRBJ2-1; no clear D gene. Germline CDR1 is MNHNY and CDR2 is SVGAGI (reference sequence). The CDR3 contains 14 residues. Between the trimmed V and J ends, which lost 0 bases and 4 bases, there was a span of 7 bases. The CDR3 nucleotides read TGTGCCAGCAGTTACTCCCGGGTTTACAATGAGCAGTTCTTC. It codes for CASSYSRVYNEQFF.

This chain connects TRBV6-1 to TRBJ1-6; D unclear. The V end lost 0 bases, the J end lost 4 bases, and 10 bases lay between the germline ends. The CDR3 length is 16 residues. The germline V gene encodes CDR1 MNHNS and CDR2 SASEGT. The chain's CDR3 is CASSEALGGYNSPLHF. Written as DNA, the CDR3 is TGTGCCAGCAGTGAAGCTCTCGGCGGATATAATTCACCCCTCCACTTT.

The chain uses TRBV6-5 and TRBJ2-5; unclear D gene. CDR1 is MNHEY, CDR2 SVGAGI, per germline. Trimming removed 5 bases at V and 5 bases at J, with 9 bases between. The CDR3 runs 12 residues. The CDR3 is CASSQTRETQYF. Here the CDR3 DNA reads TGTGCCAGCAGTCAGACTCGGGAGACCCAGTACTTC.

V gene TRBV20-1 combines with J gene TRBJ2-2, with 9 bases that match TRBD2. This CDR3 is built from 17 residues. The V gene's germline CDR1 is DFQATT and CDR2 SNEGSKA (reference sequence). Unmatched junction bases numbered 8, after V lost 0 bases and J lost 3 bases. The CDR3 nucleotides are TGCAGTGCTAGAGATCAGCGCGGGGGGGTTTACACCGGGGAGCTGTTTTTT. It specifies CSARDQRGGVYTGELFF.

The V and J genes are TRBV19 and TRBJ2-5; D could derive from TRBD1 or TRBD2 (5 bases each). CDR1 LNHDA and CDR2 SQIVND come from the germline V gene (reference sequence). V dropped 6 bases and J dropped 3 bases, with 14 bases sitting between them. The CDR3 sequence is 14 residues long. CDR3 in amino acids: CASSLTGTEETQYF. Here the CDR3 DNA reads TGTGCCAGTAGCCTTACCGGGACGGAAGAGACCCAGTACTTC.

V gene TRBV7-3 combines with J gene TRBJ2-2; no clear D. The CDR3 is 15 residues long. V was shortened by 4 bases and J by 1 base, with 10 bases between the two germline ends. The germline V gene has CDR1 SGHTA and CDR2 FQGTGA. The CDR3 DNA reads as TGTGCCAGCAGCTCCCACGGCGGGAACACCGGGGAGCTGTTTTTT. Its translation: CASSSHGGNTGELFF.

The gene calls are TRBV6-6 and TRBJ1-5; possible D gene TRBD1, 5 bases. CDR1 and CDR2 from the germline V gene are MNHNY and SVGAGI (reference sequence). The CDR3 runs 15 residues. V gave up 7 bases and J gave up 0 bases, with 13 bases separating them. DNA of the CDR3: TGTGCCAGCACCCCCAGGAGGGGTAGCAATCAGCCCCAGCATTTT. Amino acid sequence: CASTPRRGSNQPQHF.